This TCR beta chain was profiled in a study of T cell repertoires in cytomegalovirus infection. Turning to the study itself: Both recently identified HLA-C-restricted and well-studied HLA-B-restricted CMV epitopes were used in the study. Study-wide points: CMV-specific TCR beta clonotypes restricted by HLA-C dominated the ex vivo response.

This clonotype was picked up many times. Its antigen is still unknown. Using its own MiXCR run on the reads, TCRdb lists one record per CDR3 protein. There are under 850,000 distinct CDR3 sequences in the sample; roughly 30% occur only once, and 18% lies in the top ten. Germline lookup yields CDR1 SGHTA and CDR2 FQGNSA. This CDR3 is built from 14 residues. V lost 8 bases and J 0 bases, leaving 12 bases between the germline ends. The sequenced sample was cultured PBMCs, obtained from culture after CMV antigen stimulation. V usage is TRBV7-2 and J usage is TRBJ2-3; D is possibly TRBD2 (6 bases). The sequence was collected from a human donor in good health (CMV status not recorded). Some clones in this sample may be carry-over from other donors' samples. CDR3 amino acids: CASRQGLSTDTQYF. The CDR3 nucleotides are TGTGCCAGCCGCCAGGGACTCAGCACAGATACGCAGTATTTT.